This TCR beta chain originates from a study of blood T cell repertoires in COVID-19. Assay: immunoSEQ multiplex PCR; the TCRdb copy retains only in-frame clones and omits some. The repertoire holds about 280,000 clones, roughly 87% seen once, with roughly 9.1% in the top ten. This clone occurred once. The specimen was peripheral blood. This clonotype was obtained from a man aged 18 to 29 with active or convalescent COVID-19.

The CDR3: CASSLRQDSSYGYTF. CDR3 sequence (DNA): TGTGCCAGCAGCCTCCGACAGGACTCCTCCTATGGCTACACCTTC. This chain uses TRBV7-8 with TRBJ1-2; TRBD1 might be the D (6 bases). This CDR3 is built from 15 residues. V shed 5 bases and J shed 4 bases, with 17 bases lying between them. The germline CDR1 and CDR2 sequences are SGHVS and FQNEAQ.